This TCR beta chain was found in a study of identical twins. Each donor (without exception) was a healthy Caucasian. Looked up from germline, CDR1 is LGHDT and CDR2 is YNNKEL (reference sequence). The CDR3 runs 16 residues. V lost 1 base and J 4 bases, leaving 17 bases between the germline ends. Each CDR3 protein gets one entry after TCRdb re-called the 5' RACE reads with MiXCR. The data contain around 570,000 distinct CDR3 sequences, more than 9% of them seen just once; the ten biggest clones take up 2.5% to 3%. This clonotype was seen more than once but under ten times. These data were also reused for a study on yellow fever vaccine responses in identical twins.

The V gene is TRBV3-1, the J gene TRBJ2-7; a possible D gene is TRBD1 (5 bases). The receptor comes from a woman in her late teens or twenties in good health. The sample taken for sequencing was PBMCs. CDR3: CASSQGVRGKRYEQYF. The CDR3 DNA reads as TGTGCCAGCAGCCAAGGTGTAAGGGGTAAACGTTACGAGCAGTACTTC.